These 14 T cell receptor beta chains were sequenced from one sample in a study of cytomegalovirus exposure and HLA in healthy donors. The table came from immunoSEQ multiplex PCR; TCRdb's copy has only in-frame clones and leaves some out. The data contain over 150,000 clones, about nine tenths of them singletons. Sequencing used PBMCs. The receptors derive from a young man in good health and CMV-seropositive.

The rearrangement links TRBV27 to TRBJ2-5; 8 bases align to TRBD1. Per the germline V gene, CDR1 is MNHEY and CDR2 is SMNVEV (reference sequence). The CDR3 length is 14 residues. The ends lost 4 bases at V and 4 bases at J; junction bases unmatched: 5. The CDR3 DNA reads TGTGCCAGCAGTTCGGACAGGGTAAGAGAGACCCAGTACTTC. It yields the protein CASSSDRVRETQYF.

The chain has TRBV6-1 and TRBJ1-4; TRBD1 aligns across 7 bases. V gave up 5 bases and J gave up 14 bases; unmatched junction bases: 8. Germline CDR1 and CDR2: MNHNS and SASEGT. The CDR3 has 12 residues. CDR3 bases: TGTGCCAGCAGTCTCAGGGGGTCTGGGCTGTTTTTT. Translating gives CASSLRGSGLFF.

The chain joins TRBV6-4 to TRBJ2-2, with 7 bases identical to TRBD1. The V gene's germline CDR1 is MRHNA and CDR2 SNTAGT. Unmatched junction bases numbered 10, after V lost 2 bases and J lost 1 base. This CDR3 contains 18 residues. The CDR3 loop is CASSDVLYRQGNTGELFF. As DNA, the CDR3 is TGTGCCAGCAGTGACGTTTTATATCGACAGGGGAACACCGGGGAGCTGTTTTTT.

V and J are TRBV6-5 and TRBJ1-5; tentative D call: TRBD1 (6 bases). Looked up from germline, CDR1 is MNHEY and CDR2 is SVGAGI. The CDR3 covers 15 residues. V was clipped by 2 bases and J by 7 bases, with 15 bases between them. Here the CDR3 reads CASSYTRDILQPQHF. As DNA, the CDR3 is TGTGCCAGCAGTTACACCCGGGACATTCTCCAGCCCCAGCATTTT.

The V gene is TRBV7-2, the J gene TRBJ2-7; maybe TRBD2 (5 bases). The CDR3 length is 15 residues. Germline V CDR1 and CDR2: SGHTA, FQGNSA. Trimming took 1 base from V and 1 from J, leaving 11 bases between them. The CDR3 DNA reads as TGTGCCAGCAGCTTAGGATCCCTAGCTTCCTACGAGCAGTACTTC. Protein sequence: CASSLGSLASYEQYF. Filled out from reference TRBV7-2 and TRBJ2-7, the complete variable domain reads GAGVSQSPSNKVTEKGKDVELRCDPISGHTALYWYRQSLGQGLEFLIYFQGNSAPDKSGLPSDRFSAERTGGSVSTLTIQRTQQEDSAVYLCASSLGSLASYEQYFGPGTRLTVT.

This chain connects TRBV28 to TRBJ2-7; tentative D call: TRBD2 (6 bases). The germline CDR1 and CDR2 sequences are MDHEN and SYDVKM. V gave up 8 bases and J gave up 2 bases, with 13 bases separating them. This CDR3 contains 13 residues. The CDR3 region is CASQGLLPYEQYF. CDR3 coding DNA: TGTGCCAGCCAGGGACTTCTTCCCTACGAGCAGTACTTC.

The chain has TRBV7-6 and TRBJ2-2; TRBD1 agrees at 7 bases. The CDR3 covers 17 residues. The V segment lost 0 bases and the J segment 2 bases; nucleotides outside the gene matches: 6. Germline assignment: CDR1 SGHVS and CDR2 FNYEAQ. The CDR3 protein is CASSLAGTVINTGELFF. The CDR3 nucleotides are TGTGCCAGCAGCTTAGCGGGGACAGTGATTAACACCGGGGAGCTGTTTTTT.

J is TRBJ2-1 and V is TRBV5-1; 7 bases are a match to TRBD2. CDR1 is SGHRS, CDR2 YFSETQ, per germline. This CDR3 is built from 20 residues. J gave up 2 bases and V 0 bases, and 17 bases lay outside the gene matches. The CDR3 region has the DNA TGCGCCAGCAGCTTGGTTGGACTAGGGACGGCAAAGGTCACCTACAATGAGCAGTTCTTC. Encoded protein: CASSLVGLGTAKVTYNEQFF.

The genes are TRBV5-1 and TRBJ2-1; tentative D call: TRBD1 (6 bases). The CDR3 totals 14 residues. Germline V lookup: CDR1 SGHRS, CDR2 YFSETQ. With 4 bases removed from V and 3 bases from J, the gap between germline ends came to 11 bases. The CDR3 sequence is CASSPGTLYNEQFF. As DNA, the CDR3 is TGCGCCAGCAGCCCCGGGACACTCTACAATGAGCAGTTCTTC.

This rearrangement joins TRBV30 to TRBJ2-2, with 8 bases that match TRBD1. The CDR3 is 13 residues long. After removal of 5 bases from V and 4 bases from J, the junction contained 3 bases not matched to a gene. Germline CDR1 is GTSNPN and CDR2 is SVGIG (reference sequence). The CDR3 region is CAWGTGGTGELFF. The CDR3 DNA sequence: TGTGCCTGGGGGACAGGAGGCACCGGGGAGCTGTTTTTT. The full variable domain, its missing parts supplied by reference TRBV30 and TRBJ2-2, is SQTIHQWPATLVQPVGSPLSLECTVEGTSNPNLYWYRQAAGRGLQLLFYSVGIGQISSEVPQNLSASRPQDRQFILSSKKLLLSDSGFYLCAWGTGGTGELFFGEGSRLTVL.

V is TRBV6-1 and J is TRBJ1-2; 8 nucleotides align to TRBD1. V dropped 2 bases and J dropped 6; count of bases not matched to a gene: 2. The germline gives CDR1 MNHNS, CDR2 SASEGT. The CDR3 is 13 residues long. The DNA of the CDR3 is TGTGCCAGCAGTGAATACAGGGGGGATGGCTACACCTTC. Protein product: CASSEYRGDGYTF.

This chain uses TRBV29-1 with TRBJ2-1; 10 bases match TRBD2. This CDR3 comprises 14 residues. Germline V gene lookup returns CDR1 SQVTM and CDR2 ANQGSEA. With V trimmed by 8 bases and J by 4 bases, 8 bases remained unmatched. The CDR3 loop is CSPELAGVYNEQFF. CDR3 DNA sequence: TGCAGCCCCGAGCTAGCGGGAGTTTACAATGAGCAGTTCTTC.

On this clone itself: Other DNA sequences within the sample encode an identical CDR3. The chain employs TRBV6-5 and TRBJ2-5; 9 bases match TRBD1. Germline V gene lookup returns CDR1 MNHEY and CDR2 SVGAGI. This CDR3 has 14 amino acids. The ends lost 2 bases at V and 2 bases at J; junction bases unmatched: 0. DNA of the CDR3: TGTGCCAGCAGTTACGGGACAGGGCAAGAGACCCAGTACTTC. Its protein is CASSYGTGQETQYF.

This clone was counted a few times. The chain joins TRBV20-1 to TRBJ1-2; no definite D call. This CDR3 contains 11 residues. With 2 bases removed from V and 10 bases from J, the gap between germline ends came to 11 bases. Germline V gene sequence: CDR1 DFQATT, CDR2 SNEGSKA (reference sequence). CDR3 coding DNA: TGCAGTGCTAGACCCGGGAGTGACTACACCTTC. Protein sequence: CSARPGSDYTF.